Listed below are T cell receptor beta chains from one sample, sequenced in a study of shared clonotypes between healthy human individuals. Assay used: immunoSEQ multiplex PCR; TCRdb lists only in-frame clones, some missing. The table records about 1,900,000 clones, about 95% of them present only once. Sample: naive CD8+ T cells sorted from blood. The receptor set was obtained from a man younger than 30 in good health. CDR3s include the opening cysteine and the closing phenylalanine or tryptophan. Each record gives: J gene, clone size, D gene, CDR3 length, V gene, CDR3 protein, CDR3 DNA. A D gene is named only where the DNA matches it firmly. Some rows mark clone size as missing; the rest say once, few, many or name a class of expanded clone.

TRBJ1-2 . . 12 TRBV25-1 CASSLGLYGYTF TGTGCCAGCAGCCTCGGCTTATATGGCTACACCTTC
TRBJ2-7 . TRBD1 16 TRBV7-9 CASSSRRGQGMYEQYF TGTGCCAGCAGCTCTCGCCGAGGACAGGGGATGTACGAGCAGTACTTC
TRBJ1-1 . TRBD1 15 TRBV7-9 CASSSLDRGATEAFF TGTGCCAGCAGCTCCCTGGACAGGGGGGCCACTGAAGCTTTCTTT
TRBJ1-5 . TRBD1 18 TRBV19 CASSIPEDRGFRNQPQHF TGTGCCAGTAGTATCCCGGAGGACAGGGGCTTTCGCAATCAGCCCCAGCATTTT
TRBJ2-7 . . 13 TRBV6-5 CASSYSGSNEQYF TGTGCCAGCAGTTACTCGGGTAGCAACGAGCAGTACTTC
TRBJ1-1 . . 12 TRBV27 CASATSNTEAFF TGTGCCAGCGCAACATCGAACACTGAAGCTTTCTTT
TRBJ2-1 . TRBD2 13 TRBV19 CASGPSGSFEQFF TGTGCCAGTGGCCCTAGCGGGAGTTTTGAGCAGTTCTTC
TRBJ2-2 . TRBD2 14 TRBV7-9 CATEGTTYTGELFF TGTGCCACCGAAGGGACTACATACACCGGGGAGCTGTTTTTT
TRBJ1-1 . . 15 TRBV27 CASSFKGALHTEAFF TGTGCCAGCAGTTTCAAAGGGGCTCTCCACACTGAAGCTTTCTTT
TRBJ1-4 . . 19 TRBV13 CASSLNSSRELSANEKLFF TGTGCCAGCAGCTTAAATTCCAGCAGGGAACTCTCCGCTAATGAAAAACTGTTTTTT
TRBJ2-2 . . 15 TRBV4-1 CASSQGIRGTGELFF TGCGCCAGCAGCCAAGGAATCAGGGGCACCGGGGAGCTGTTTTTT
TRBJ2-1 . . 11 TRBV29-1 CSVGLVNEQFF TGCAGCGTTGGACTTGTCAATGAGCAGTTCTTC
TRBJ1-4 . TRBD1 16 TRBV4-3 CASTRTGGTTNEKLFF TGCGCCAGCACCCGGACAGGGGGCACGACTAATGAAAAACTGTTTTTT
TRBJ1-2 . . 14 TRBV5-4 CASSFGTSNYGYTF TGTGCCAGCAGCTTTGGCACTTCTAACTATGGCTACACCTTC
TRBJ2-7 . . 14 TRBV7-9 CASSPDTIPYEQYF TGTGCCAGCAGCCCTGACACGATACCCTACGAGCAGTACTTC
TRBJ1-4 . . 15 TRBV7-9 CASSSHFATNEKLFF TGTGCCAGCAGCTCCCATTTTGCAACTAATGAAAAACTGTTTTTT
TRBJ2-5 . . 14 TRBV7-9 CASSLELTKETQYF TGTGCCAGCAGCCTAGAATTGACCAAAGAGACCCAGTACTTC
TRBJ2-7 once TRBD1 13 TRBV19 CATGQSLSYEQYF TGTGCCACGGGACAGTCTCTTTCCTACGAGCAGTACTTC
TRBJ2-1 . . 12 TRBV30 CAWSELLNEQFF TGTGCCTGGAGCGAACTCCTCAATGAGCAGTTCTTC
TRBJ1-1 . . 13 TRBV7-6 CASSLSVNTEAFF TGTGCCAGCAGCTTATCCGTGAACACTGAAGCTTTCTTT
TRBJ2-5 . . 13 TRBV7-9 CASSPLGQETQYF TGTGCCAGCAGCCCCCTAGGACAAGAGACCCAGTACTTC
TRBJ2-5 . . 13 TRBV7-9 CASSLDIQETQYF TGTGCCAGCAGCTTAGACATACAAGAGACCCAGTACTTC
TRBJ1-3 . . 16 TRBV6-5 CASSYLGEGSGNTIYF TGTGCCAGCAGTTACCTCGGGGAAGGCTCTGGAAACACCATATATTTT
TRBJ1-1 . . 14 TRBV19 CASSIGDQNTEAFF TGTGCCAGTAGTATTGGAGACCAGAACACTGAAGCTTTCTTT
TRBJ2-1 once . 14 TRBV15 CATSRDRASNEQFF TGTGCCACCAGCAGAGATCGGGCTTCCAATGAGCAGTTCTTC
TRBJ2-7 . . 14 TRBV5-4 CASREGGGVGEQYF TGTGCCAGCAGGGAAGGGGGTGGGGTTGGCGAGCAGTACTTC
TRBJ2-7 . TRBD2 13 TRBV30 CAWSPSGGFEQYF TGTGCCTGGAGTCCTAGCGGGGGGTTCGAGCAGTACTTC
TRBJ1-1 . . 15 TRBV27 CASSWGLGGDTEAFF TGTGCCAGCAGTTGGGGCCTGGGGGGCGATACTGAAGCTTTCTTT
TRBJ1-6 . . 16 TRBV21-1 CASSKAIRGFNSPLHF TGTGCCAGCAGCAAAGCGATCAGGGGGTTTAATTCACCCCTCCACTTT
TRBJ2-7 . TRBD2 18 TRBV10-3 CAISRYPPSGGSSYEQYF TGTGCCATCAGTCGTTATCCGCCTAGCGGGGGGAGCTCCTACGAGCAGTACTTC
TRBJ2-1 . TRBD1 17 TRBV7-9 CASSLMLRDSSYNEQFF TGTGCCAGCAGCTTAATGCTTCGGGACAGCTCCTACAATGAGCAGTTCTTC
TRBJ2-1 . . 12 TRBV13 CASSPRVGEQFF TGTGCCAGCAGCCCAAGAGTGGGTGAGCAGTTCTTC
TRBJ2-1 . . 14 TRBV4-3 CASSQDYGNNEQFF TGCGCCAGCAGCCAAGATTACGGTAACAATGAGCAGTTCTTC
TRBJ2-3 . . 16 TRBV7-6 CASSHMGGLFSDTQYF TGTGCCAGCAGCCATATGGGGGGACTGTTCTCAGATACGCAGTATTTT
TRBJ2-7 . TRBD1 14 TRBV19 CASRGTGESYEQYF TGTGCCAGTAGGGGGACAGGGGAATCCTACGAGCAGTACTTC
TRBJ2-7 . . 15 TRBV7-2 CASSLIFGATYEQYF TGTGCCAGCAGCTTAATATTCGGGGCCACCTACGAGCAGTACTTC
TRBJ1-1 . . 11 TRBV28 CASRRNTEAFF TGTGCCAGCAGACGGAACACTGAAGCTTTCTTT
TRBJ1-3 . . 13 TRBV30 CAWSAGPGNTIYF TGTGCCTGGAGTGCGGGACCTGGAAACACCATATATTTT
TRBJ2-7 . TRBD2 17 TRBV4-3 CASSQVLPLAGRDEQYF TGCGCCAGCAGCCAAGTTCTGCCTCTAGCGGGGCGGGACGAGCAGTACTTC
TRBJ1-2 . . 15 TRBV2 CASSVPGLANYGYTF TGTGCCAGCAGTGTCCCGGGGCTAGCTAACTATGGCTACACCTTC
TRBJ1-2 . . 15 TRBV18 CASSPDDAPGGDYTF TGTGCCAGCTCACCGGACGACGCCCCTGGGGGTGACTACACCTTC
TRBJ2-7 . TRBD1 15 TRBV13 CASSSGQGGEAEQYF TGTGCCAGCAGCTCTGGACAGGGAGGCGAGGCCGAGCAGTACTTC
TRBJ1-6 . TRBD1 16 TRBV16 CASSQSGDRALGALHF TGTGCCAGCAGCCAATCAGGGGACAGGGCCTTAGGGGCCCTCCACTTT
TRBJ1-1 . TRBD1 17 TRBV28 CASSWGLGGAGDTEAFF TGTGCCAGCAGCTGGGGCTTAGGGGGCGCGGGGGACACTGAAGCTTTCTTT
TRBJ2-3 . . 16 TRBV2 CASSEASGISTDTQYF TGTGCCAGCAGTGAAGCCTCAGGTATTAGCACAGATACGCAGTATTTT
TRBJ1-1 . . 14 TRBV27 CASSLWGANTEAFF TGTGCCAGCAGTTTATGGGGGGCGAACACTGAAGCTTTCTTT
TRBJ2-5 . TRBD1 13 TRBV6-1 CASSQDRVETQYF TGTGCCAGCAGTCAGGACAGGGTTGAGACCCAGTACTTC
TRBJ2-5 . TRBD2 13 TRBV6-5 CASSIAGQETQYF TGTGCCAGCAGCATAGCGGGCCAAGAGACCCAGTACTTC
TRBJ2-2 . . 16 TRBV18 CASSPLGGPNTGELFF TGTGCCAGCTCACCCCTTGGGGGCCCGAACACCGGGGAGCTGTTTTTT
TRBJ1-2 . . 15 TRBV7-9 CASSLGSSGYYGYTF TGTGCCAGCAGCCTGGGGTCCAGTGGTTACTATGGCTACACCTTC
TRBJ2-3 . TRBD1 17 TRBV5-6 CASSSVGQWVSTDTQYF TGTGCCAGCAGCTCAGTGGGACAGTGGGTCAGCACAGATACGCAGTATTTT
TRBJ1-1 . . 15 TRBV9 CASSSQTVLNTEAFF TGTGCCAGCAGCTCCCAGACAGTTTTGAACACTGAAGCTTTCTTT
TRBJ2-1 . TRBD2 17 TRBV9 CASSTGLAGGPRDEQFF TGTGCCAGCAGCACCGGACTAGCGGGAGGGCCTAGGGATGAGCAGTTCTTC
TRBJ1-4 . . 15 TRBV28 CASSLSSGVNEKLFF TGTGCCAGCAGTTTATCGTCGGGGGTTAATGAAAAACTGTTTTTT
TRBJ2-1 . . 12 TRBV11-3 CASSSLSNEQFF TGTGCCAGCAGCTCGCTCAGTAATGAGCAGTTCTTC
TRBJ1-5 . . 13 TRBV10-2 CASSEEIGQPQHF TGCGCCAGCAGTGAGGAAATAGGTCAGCCCCAGCATTTT
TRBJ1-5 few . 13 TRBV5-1 CASSRMSVSGVDF TGCGCCAGCAGCCGAATGTCCGTCTCAGGGGTCGATTTT
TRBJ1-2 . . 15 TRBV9 CASSDDPGQFHGYTF TGTGCCAGCAGCGATGACCCCGGACAATTCCATGGCTACACCTTC